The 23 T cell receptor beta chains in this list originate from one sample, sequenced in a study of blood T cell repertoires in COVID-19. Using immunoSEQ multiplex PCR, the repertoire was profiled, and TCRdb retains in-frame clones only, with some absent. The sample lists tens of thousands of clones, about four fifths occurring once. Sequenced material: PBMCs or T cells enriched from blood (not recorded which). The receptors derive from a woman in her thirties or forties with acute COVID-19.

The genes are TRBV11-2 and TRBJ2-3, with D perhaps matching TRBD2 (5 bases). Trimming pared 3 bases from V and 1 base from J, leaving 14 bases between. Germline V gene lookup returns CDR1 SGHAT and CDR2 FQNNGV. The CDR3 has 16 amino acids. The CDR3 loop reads CASSFRTPAGTDTQYF. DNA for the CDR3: TGTGCCAGCAGCTTCCGGACTCCTGCCGGCACAGATACGCAGTATTTT. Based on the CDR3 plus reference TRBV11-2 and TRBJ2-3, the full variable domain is EAGVAQSPRYKIIEKRQSVAFWCNPISGHATLYWYQQILGQGPKLLIQFQNNGVVDDSQLPKDRFSAERLKGVDSTLKIQPAKLEDSAVYLCASSFRTPAGTDTQYFGPGTRLTVL.

CDR3 loop: CASSIRWRQPQHF. CDR3 sequence (DNA): TGTGCCAGTAGTATCCGTTGGCGGCAGCCCCAGCATTTT. The chain joins TRBV19 to TRBJ1-5, with D uncertain. Germline CDR1 and CDR2: LNHDA and SQIVND (reference sequence). With 3 bases removed from V and 7 bases from J, the gap between germline ends came to 10 bases. The CDR3 loop spans 13 amino acids.

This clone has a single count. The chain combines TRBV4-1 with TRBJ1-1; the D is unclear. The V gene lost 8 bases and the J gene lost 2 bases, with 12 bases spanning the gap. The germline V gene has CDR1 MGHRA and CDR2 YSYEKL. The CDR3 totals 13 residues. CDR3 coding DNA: TGCGCCAGCGTTTCCGGTCCCAACACTGAAGCTTTCTTT. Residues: CASVSGPNTEAFF.

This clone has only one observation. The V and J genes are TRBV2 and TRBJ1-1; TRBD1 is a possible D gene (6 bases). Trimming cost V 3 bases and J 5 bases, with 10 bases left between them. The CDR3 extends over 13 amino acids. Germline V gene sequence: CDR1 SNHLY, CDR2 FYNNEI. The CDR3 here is CASSDGQGTEAFF. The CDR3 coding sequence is TGTGCCAGCAGTGACGGGCAGGGGACTGAAGCTTTCTTT. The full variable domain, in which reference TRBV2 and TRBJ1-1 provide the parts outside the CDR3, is EPEVTQTPSHQVTQMGQEVILRCVPISNHLYFYWYRQILGQKVEFLVSFYNNEISEKSEIFDDQFSVERPDGSNFTLKIRSTKLEDSAMYFCASSDGQGTEAFFGQGTRLTVV.

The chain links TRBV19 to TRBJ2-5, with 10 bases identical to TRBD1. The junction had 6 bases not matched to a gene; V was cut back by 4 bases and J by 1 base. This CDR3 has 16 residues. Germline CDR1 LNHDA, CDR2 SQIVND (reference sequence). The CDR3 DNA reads TGTGCCAGTAGTAACCGGGACAGGGGACTCCAAGAGACCCAGTACTTC. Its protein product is CASSNRDRGLQETQYF.

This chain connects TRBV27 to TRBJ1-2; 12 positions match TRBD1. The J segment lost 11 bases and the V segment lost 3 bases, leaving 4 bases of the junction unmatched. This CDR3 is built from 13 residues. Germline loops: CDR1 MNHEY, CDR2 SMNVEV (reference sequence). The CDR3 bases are TGTGCCAGCAGTTTTGGGACAGGGGGCGGGTACACCTTC. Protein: CASSFGTGGGYTF.

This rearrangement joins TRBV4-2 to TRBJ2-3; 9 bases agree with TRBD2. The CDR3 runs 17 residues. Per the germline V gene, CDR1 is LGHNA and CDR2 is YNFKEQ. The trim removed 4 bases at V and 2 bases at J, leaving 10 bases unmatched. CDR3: CASSRALAGQNTDTQYF. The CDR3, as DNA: TGTGCCAGCAGCCGAGCTCTAGCGGGGCAGAACACAGATACGCAGTATTTT.

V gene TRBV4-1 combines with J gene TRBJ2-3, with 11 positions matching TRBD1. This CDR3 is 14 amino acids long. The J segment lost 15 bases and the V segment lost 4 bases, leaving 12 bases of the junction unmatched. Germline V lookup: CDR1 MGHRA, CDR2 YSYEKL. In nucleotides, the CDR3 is TGCGCCAGCAGCCTCATACCGGTGGGACAGGGGGTCTATTTT. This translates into CASSLIPVGQGVYF.

CDR3 region: CASRDRILAKNIQYF. CDR3 bases: TGTGCCAGTCGAGACAGGATCCTAGCCAAAAACATTCAGTACTTC. The V call is TRBV19, the J call TRBJ2-4; D is perhaps TRBD1 (6 bases). With 8 bases removed from V and 0 bases from J, the gap between germline ends came to 14 bases. Germline CDR1 LNHDA, CDR2 SQIVND (reference sequence). CDR3 length equals 15 residues.

CDR3 region: CASRPPPLTGGYTF. In DNA form, the CDR3 reads TGTGCCAGCAGGCCTCCCCCCCTGACAGGTGGCTACACCTTC. The chain carries TRBV28 and TRBJ1-2; tentative D call: TRBD1 (6 bases). Germline lookup yields CDR1 MDHEN and CDR2 SYDVKM. V was trimmed by 6 bases and J by 7 bases, leaving 18 bases between them. The CDR3 contains 14 residues.

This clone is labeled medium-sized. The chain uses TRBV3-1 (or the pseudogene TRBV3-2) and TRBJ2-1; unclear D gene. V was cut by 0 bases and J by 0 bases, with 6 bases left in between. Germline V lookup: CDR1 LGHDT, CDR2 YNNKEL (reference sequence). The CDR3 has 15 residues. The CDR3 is CASSQDTASYNEQFF. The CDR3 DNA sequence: TGTGCCAGCAGCCAAGATACAGCCTCCTACAATGAGCAGTTCTTC.

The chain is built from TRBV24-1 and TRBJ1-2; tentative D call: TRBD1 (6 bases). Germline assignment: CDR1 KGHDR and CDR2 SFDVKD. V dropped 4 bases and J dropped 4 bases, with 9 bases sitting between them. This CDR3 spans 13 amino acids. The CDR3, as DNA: TGTGCCACCAGTGACCTGACAGGCTATGGCTACACCTTC. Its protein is CATSDLTGYGYTF.

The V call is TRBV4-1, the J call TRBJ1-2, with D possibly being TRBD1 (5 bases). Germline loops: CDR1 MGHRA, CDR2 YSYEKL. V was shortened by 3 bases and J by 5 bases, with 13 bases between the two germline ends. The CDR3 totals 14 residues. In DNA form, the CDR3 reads TGCGCCAGCAGCCATGGGGCCAGGGATTATGGCTACACCTTC. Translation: CASSHGARDYGYTF.

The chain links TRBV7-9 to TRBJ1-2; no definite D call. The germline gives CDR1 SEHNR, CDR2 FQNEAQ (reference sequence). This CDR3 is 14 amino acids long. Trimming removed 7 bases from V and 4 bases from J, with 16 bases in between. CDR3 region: CASTGPEGGYGYTF. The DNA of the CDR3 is TGTGCCAGCACCGGCCCTGAGGGAGGCTATGGCTACACCTTC. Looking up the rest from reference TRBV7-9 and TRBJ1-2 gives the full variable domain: DTGVSQNPRHKITKRGQNVTFRCDPISEHNRLYWYRQTLGQGPEFLTYFQNEAQLEKSRLLSDRFSAERPKGSFSTLEIQRTEQGDSAMYLCASTGPEGGYGYTFGSGTRLTVV.

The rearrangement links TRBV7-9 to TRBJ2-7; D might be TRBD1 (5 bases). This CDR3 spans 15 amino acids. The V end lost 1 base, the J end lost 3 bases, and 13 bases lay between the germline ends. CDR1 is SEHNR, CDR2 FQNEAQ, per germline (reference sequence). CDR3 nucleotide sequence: TGTGCCAGCAGCTTAGACGAGGTGACAGACTACGAGCAGTACGTC. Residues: CASSLDEVTDYEQYV.

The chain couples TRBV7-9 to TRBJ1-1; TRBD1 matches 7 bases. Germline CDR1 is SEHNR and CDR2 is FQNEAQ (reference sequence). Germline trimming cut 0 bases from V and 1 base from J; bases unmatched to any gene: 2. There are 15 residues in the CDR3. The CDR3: CASSLAWTGNTEAFF. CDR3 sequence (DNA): TGTGCCAGCAGCTTAGCGTGGACAGGGAACACTGAAGCTTTCTTT.

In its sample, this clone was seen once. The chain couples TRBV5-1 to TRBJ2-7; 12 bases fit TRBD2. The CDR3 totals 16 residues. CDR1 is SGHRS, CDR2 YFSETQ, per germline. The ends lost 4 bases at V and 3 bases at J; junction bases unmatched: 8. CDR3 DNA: TGCGCCAGCAGCACGTACCCTAGCGGGAGGGGCTACGAGCAGTACTTC. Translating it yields CASSTYPSGRGYEQYF.

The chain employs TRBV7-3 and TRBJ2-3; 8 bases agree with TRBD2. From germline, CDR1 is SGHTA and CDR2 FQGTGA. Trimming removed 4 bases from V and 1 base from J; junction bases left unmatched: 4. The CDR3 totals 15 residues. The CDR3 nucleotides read TGTGCCAGCAGCTCGAGCGGGGGCCGCACAGATACGCAGTATTTT. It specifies CASSSSGGRTDTQYF.

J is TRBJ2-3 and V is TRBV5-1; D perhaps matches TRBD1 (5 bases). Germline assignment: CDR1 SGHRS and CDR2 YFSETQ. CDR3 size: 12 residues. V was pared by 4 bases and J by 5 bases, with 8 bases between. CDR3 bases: TGCGCCAGCAGCCCGCAGGGAGATACGCAGTATTTT. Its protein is CASSPQGDTQYF. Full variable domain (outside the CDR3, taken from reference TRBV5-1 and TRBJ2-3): KAGVTQTPRYLIKTRGQQVTLSCSPISGHRSVSWYQQTPGQGLQFLFEYFSETQRNKGNFPGRFSGRQFSNSRSEMNVSTLELGDSALYLCASSPQGDTQYFGPGTRLTVL.

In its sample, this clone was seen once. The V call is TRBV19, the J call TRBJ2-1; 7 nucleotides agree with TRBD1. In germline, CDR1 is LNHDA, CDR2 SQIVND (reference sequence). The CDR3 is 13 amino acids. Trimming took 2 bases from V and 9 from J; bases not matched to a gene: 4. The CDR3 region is CASSIKGGSEQFF. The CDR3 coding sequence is TGTGCCAGTAGTATAAAAGGGGGCAGTGAGCAGTTCTTC.

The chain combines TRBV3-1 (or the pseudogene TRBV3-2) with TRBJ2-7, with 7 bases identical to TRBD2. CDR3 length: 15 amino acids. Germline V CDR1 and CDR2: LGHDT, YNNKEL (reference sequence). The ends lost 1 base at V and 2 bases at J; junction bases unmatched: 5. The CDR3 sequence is CASSQGPSGAYEQYF. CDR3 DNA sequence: TGTGCCAGCAGCCAAGGTCCTAGCGGAGCCTACGAGCAGTACTTC.

CDR3 sequence reads: CASSANSGSYEQYF. DNA for the CDR3: TGTGCCAGCAGCGCAAATAGCGGGAGCTACGAGCAGTACTTC. The chain has TRBV3-1 (or the pseudogene TRBV3-2) and TRBJ2-7; TRBD2 agrees at 9 bases. The CDR3 is made up of 14 amino acids. V lost 5 bases and J lost 3; bases outside the gene matches: 5. Germline V CDR1 and CDR2: LGHDT, YNNKEL (reference sequence).

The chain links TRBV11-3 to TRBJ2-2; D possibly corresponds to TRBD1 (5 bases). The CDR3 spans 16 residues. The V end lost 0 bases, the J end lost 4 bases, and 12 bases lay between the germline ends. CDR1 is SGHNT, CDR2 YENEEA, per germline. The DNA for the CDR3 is TGTGCCAGCAGCTTAGATGCCGGCGACAGCACCGGGGAGCTGTTTTTT. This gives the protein CASSLDAGDSTGELFF.